Presented here are 18 T cell receptor beta chains from one specimen sequenced in a study of cytomegalovirus exposure and HLA in healthy donors. The study ran its PCR with 60 Vbeta and 13 Jbeta primers. Libraries were prepared by immunoSEQ multiplex PCR; TCRdb keeps only in-frame clonotypes and omits some of them. The data hold about 130,000 clones, with approximately 87% observed a single time. Sequenced material: PBMCs. All receptors come from a man aged 18 to 29 in good health and CMV-seropositive.

The chain joins TRBV5-4 to TRBJ1-1; 7 bases align to TRBD1. This CDR3 has 14 amino acids. J lost 2 bases, V lost 0 bases, and 1 base had no gene match. In germline, CDR1 is SGHNT, CDR2 YYREEE (reference sequence). The CDR3 loop reads CASSLEGGNTEAFF. The DNA of the CDR3 is TGTGCCAGCAGCTTGGAAGGGGGCAACACTGAAGCTTTCTTT.

The gene calls are TRBV7-6 and TRBJ2-3; 7 nucleotides agree with TRBD2. After removal of 2 bases from V and 2 bases from J, the junction contained 4 bases not matched to a gene. This CDR3 has 15 residues. From germline, CDR1 is SGHVS and CDR2 FNYEAQ. The CDR3 coding sequence is TGTGCCAGCAGCTTACAGACTAGCACCACAGATACGCAGTATTTT. Its protein is CASSLQTSTTDTQYF.

In this sample, this clone turned up once. The rearrangement links TRBV11-2 to TRBJ1-3; 8 nucleotides agree with TRBD1. Unmatched junction bases numbered 7, after V lost 3 bases and J lost 3 bases. This CDR3 region has 16 residues. Germline V CDR1 and CDR2: SGHAT, FQNNGV. CDR3 bases: TGTGCCAGCAGCTTGGGCAGGGGGCAGGGTGGAAACACCATATATTTT. This encodes CASSLGRGQGGNTIYF.

This chain links TRBV6-1 with TRBJ1-6; 9 bases agree with TRBD1. CDR1 is MNHNS, CDR2 SASEGT, per germline. The ends lost 1 base at V and 0 bases at J; junction bases unmatched: 7. The CDR3 runs 19 residues. The CDR3 reads CASSEVGQGISSYNSPLHF. The CDR3 region has the DNA TGTGCCAGCAGTGAAGTGGGACAGGGCATCAGCTCCTATAATTCACCCCTCCACTTT.

The chain employs TRBV28 and TRBJ1-1, with D tentatively TRBD1 (5 bases). The V end lost 3 bases, the J end lost 9 bases, and 11 bases lay between the germline ends. The CDR3 is 12 amino acids. Germline CDR1 MDHEN, CDR2 SYDVKM. The chain's CDR3 is CASSFQGPQAFF. Here the CDR3 DNA reads TGTGCCAGCAGTTTTCAGGGCCCTCAAGCTTTCTTT.

The chain carries TRBV7-6 and TRBJ1-1; possibly TRBD1 for D (6 bases). This CDR3 is built from 14 residues. Germline V gene data show CDR1 as SGHVS and CDR2 as FNYEAQ. V was pared by 5 bases and J by 3 bases, with 13 bases between. The CDR3, as DNA: TGTGCCAGCAGCATTACAGGGCTGGACACTGAAGCTTTCTTT. Translating it yields CASSITGLDTEAFF.

The rearrangement joins TRBV13 to TRBJ1-2, with a tentative D call TRBD1 (5 bases). The CDR3 has 14 amino acids. Germline CDR1 reads PRHDT; CDR2 reads FYEKMQ (reference sequence). Trimming pared 3 bases from V and 4 bases from J, leaving 12 bases between. This CDR3 reads CASSFPAGGYGYTF. The CDR3 DNA reads as TGTGCCAGCAGCTTTCCGGCGGGGGGCTATGGCTACACCTTC.

This chain connects TRBV9 to TRBJ2-3; 11 positions agree with TRBD2. The junction had 11 bases not matched to a gene; V was cut back by 4 bases and J by 4 bases. CDR3 length equals 17 residues. The germline V gene has CDR1 SGDLS and CDR2 YYNGEE. CDR3 sequence reads: CASSSRSSGGAADTQYF. CDR3 DNA sequence: TGTGCCAGCAGCTCCCGGAGTAGCGGGGGGGCTGCAGATACGCAGTATTTT.

The CDR3 DNA reads as TGCGCCAGCAGCTTTGGAGTAGGGGATTACAAGGAAAAACTGTTTTTT. It is translated as CASSFGVGDYKEKLFF. The chain joins TRBV5-1 to TRBJ1-4; possible D gene TRBD1, 5 bases. V gave up 2 bases and J gave up 8 bases, with 19 bases separating them. Looked up from germline, CDR1 is SGHRS and CDR2 is YFSETQ. This CDR3 comprises 16 residues.

The rearrangement joins TRBV7-8 to TRBJ1-2; 9 bases are a match to TRBD1. V gave up 5 bases and J gave up 4 bases; unmatched junction bases: 8. CDR3 length: 15 residues. Germline V gene data show CDR1 as SGHVS and CDR2 as FQNEAQ. CDR3 nucleotide sequence: TGTGCCAGCAGCCCCCGGGACAGGGACCTCTATGGCTACACCTTC. It codes for CASSPRDRDLYGYTF.

The J gene is TRBJ2-1, the V gene TRBV6-1; tentative D call: TRBD2 (6 bases). This CDR3 is 14 amino acids long. CDR1 is MNHNS and CDR2 is SASEGT in the germline V gene. V lost 6 bases, J lost 8 bases, and 17 bases lay in between. CDR3 coding DNA: TGTGCCAGCAGGGAAAGGCCGGGCGGGGATGAGCAGTTCTTC. Protein: CASRERPGGDEQFF.

V is TRBV6-5 and J is TRBJ1-2, with a tentative D call TRBD1 (5 bases). The CDR3 sequence is 11 residues long. Trimming left V 7 bases short and J 7 bases short, with 10 bases between. Per germline, CDR1 MNHEY and CDR2 SVGAGI. The CDR3 protein is CASTQGSGYTF. The CDR3 DNA reads TGTGCCAGCACGCAGGGTTCTGGCTACACCTTC.

The CDR3 DNA sequence: TGTGCCAGCAGCCCCCGACTAGCGGCTGGGGAGACCCAGTACTTC. It codes for CASSPRLAAGETQYF. The chain links TRBV7-8 to TRBJ2-5; 9 bases match TRBD2. In germline, CDR1 is SGHVS, CDR2 FQNEAQ. The CDR3 loop spans 15 amino acids. V shed 5 bases, J shed 5 bases, and the junction held 9 bases outside the gene matches. The variable domain in full, with the rest retrieved from reference TRBV7-8 and TRBJ2-5, is GAGVSQSPRYKVAKRGQDVALRCDPISGHVSLFWYQQALGQGPEFLTYFQNEAQLDKSGLPSDRFFAERPEGSVSTLKIQRTQQEDSAVYLCASSPRLAAGETQYFGPGTRLLVL.

The rearrangement joins TRBV25-1 to TRBJ1-6; 9 bases are a match to TRBD1. From germline, CDR1 is MGHDK and CDR2 SYGVNS. V lost 2 bases to trimming and J lost 10 bases; unmatched junction nucleotides: 3. This CDR3 region has 14 residues. The CDR3 here is CASSETGGLSPLHF. The DNA of the CDR3 is TGTGCCAGCAGTGAAACAGGGGGCCTCTCACCCCTCCACTTT.

The chain links TRBV5-1 to TRBJ1-1; D remains ambiguous. The CDR3 length is 14 residues. CDR1 and CDR2 from the germline V gene are SGHRS and YFSETQ. The ends were cut back, 4 bases at V and 7 bases at J, with 17 bases in the middle. CDR3 region: CASSPRGQTDEAFF. The CDR3 nucleotides are TGCGCCAGCAGCCCGCGCGGGCAGACTGATGAAGCTTTCTTT.

The V call is TRBV7-6, the J call TRBJ2-7; TRBD2 matches 15 bases. Germline loops: CDR1 SGHVS, CDR2 FNYEAQ. CDR3 length equals 17 residues. The junction had 6 bases not matched to a gene; V was cut back by 5 bases and J by 1 base. The CDR3 region is CASSPGLAGGFSYEQYF. The CDR3 nucleotides are TGTGCCAGCAGCCCGGGACTAGCGGGGGGCTTTTCCTACGAGCAGTACTTC. The variable domain in full, with the rest retrieved from reference TRBV7-6 and TRBJ2-7, is GAGVSQSPRYKVTKRGQDVALRCDPISGHVSLYWYRQALGQGPEFLTYFNYEAQQDKSGLPNDRFSAERPEGSISTLTIQRTEQRDSAMYRCASSPGLAGGFSYEQYFGPGTRLTVT.

The chain recombines TRBV7-3 with TRBJ2-1, with 11 positions matching TRBD2. The germline V gene has CDR1 SGHTA and CDR2 FQGTGA. V was clipped by 5 bases and J by 3 bases; unmatched bases: 6. CDR3 length: 16 amino acids. Here the CDR3 reads CASSPSSGGLYNEQFF. CDR3 coding DNA: TGTGCCAGCAGCCCTTCTAGCGGGGGGCTCTACAATGAGCAGTTCTTC. The variable domain in full, with the rest retrieved from reference TRBV7-3 and TRBJ2-1, is GAGVSQTPSNKVTEKGKYVELRCDPISGHTALYWYRQSLGQGPEFLIYFQGTGAADDSGLPNDRFFAVRPEGSVSTLKIQRTERGDSAVYLCASSPSSGGLYNEQFFGPGTRLTVL.

V is TRBV27 and J is TRBJ2-7; 8 nucleotides match TRBD1. This CDR3 region has 14 residues. From germline, CDR1 is MNHEY and CDR2 SMNVEV (reference sequence). V was pared by 4 bases and J by 3 bases, with 5 bases of the junction left unmatched. The CDR3 nucleotides are TGTGCCAGCAGTTACCGGGACAGGCTCTACGAGCAGTACTTC. Amino acid sequence: CASSYRDRLYEQYF.